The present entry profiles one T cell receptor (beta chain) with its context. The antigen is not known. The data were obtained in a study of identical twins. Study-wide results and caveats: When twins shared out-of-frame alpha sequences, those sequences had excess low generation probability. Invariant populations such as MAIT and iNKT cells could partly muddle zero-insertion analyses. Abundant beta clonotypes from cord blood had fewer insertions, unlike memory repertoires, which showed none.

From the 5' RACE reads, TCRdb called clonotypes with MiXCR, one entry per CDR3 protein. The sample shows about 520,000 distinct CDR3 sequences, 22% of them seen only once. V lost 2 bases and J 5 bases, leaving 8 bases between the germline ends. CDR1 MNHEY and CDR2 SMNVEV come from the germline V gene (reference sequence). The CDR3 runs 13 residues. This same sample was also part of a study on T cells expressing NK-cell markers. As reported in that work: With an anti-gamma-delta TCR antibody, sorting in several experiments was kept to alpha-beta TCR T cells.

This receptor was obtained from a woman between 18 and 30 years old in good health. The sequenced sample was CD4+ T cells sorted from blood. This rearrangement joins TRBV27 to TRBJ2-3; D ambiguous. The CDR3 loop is CASSLISGDTQYF. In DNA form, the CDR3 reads TGTGCCAGCAGTTTAATTTCGGGAGATACGCAGTATTTT.